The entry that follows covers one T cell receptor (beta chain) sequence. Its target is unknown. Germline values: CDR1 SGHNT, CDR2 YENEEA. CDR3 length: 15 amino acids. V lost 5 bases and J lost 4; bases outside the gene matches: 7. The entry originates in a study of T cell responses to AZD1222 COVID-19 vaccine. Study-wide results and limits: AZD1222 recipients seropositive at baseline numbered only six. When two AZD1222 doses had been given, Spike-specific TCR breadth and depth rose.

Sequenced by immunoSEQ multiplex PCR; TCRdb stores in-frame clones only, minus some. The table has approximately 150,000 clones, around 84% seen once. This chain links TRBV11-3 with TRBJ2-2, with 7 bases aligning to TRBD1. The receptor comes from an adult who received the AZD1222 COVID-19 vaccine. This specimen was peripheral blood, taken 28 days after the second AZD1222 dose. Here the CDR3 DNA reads TGTGCCAGCAGCCTTACGGGACAGCCCACCGGGGAGCTGTTTTTT. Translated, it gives CASSLTGQPTGELFF.